The 32 T cell receptor beta chains presented below share a single source sample, sequenced in a study of Graves' ophthalmopathy and Graves' hyperthyroidism. From RNA, the CDR3 regions of TCR beta chains were amplified and sequenced. First-round RT-PCR used HTBI primers; second-round multiplex PCR followed. TCRdb re-called the multiplex PCR reads through MiXCR, storing one row per CDR3 protein. The profile shows around 1,000,000 distinct CDR3 sequences, about 35% of them singletons. The material sequenced was peripheral blood or thyroid tissue (not recorded which). The receptors derive from an adult man with Graves' hyperthyroidism.

This rearrangement joins TRBV11-2 to TRBJ2-7; D is unclear. Looked up from germline, CDR1 is SGHAT and CDR2 is FQNNGV. The CDR3 has 14 amino acids. V lost 0 bases to trimming and J lost 8 bases, with 14 bases between them. CDR3 nucleotide sequence: TGTGCCAGCAGCTTAGATCTAGGTCAGCCCCAGCAGTACTTC. Amino acids: CASSLDLGQPQQYF.

Concerning this clonotype itself: Its ends do not fully match the called genes, so a read error is possible. The J gene is TRBJ1-1, the V gene TRBV7-2; D call uncertain. The length of the CDR3 is 13 residues. Looked up from germline, CDR1 is SGHTA and CDR2 is FQGNSA. The DNA of the CDR3 is TGTGCCAGCAGCTCCGACGGCCTCGCTGAAGCTTCCTTT. Amino acid sequence: CASSSDGLAEASF.

Ten or more counts support this clonotype. This chain's CDR3 is CASSETGDEQYF. The CDR3 coding sequence is TGTGCCAGCAGCGAGACAGGGGACGAGCAGTACTTC. This chain connects TRBV7-9 to TRBJ2-7; 8 bases map to TRBD1. Trimming cost V 5 bases and J 5 bases; bases outside gene matches: 2. The germline gives CDR1 SEHNR, CDR2 FQNEAQ (reference sequence). The CDR3 has 12 amino acids.

Here the CDR3 DNA reads TGCAGCGTTGGGGTGCTTAGGGTAGAGGATCAGCCCCAGCATTTT. Its translation is CSVGVLRVEDQPQHF. The genes are TRBV29-1 and TRBJ1-5, with D uncertain. V was cut by 4 bases and J by 5 bases, with 18 bases left in between. The CDR3 is 15 amino acids. Germline CDR1 is SQVTM and CDR2 is ANQGSEA. The full variable domain, completed using reference TRBV29-1 and TRBJ1-5, is SAVISQKPSRDICQRGTSLTIQCQVDSQVTMMFWYRQQPGQSLTLIATANQGSEATYESGFVIDKFPISRPNLTFSTLTVSNMSPEDSSIYLCSVGVLRVEDQPQHFGDGTRLSIL.

V gene TRBV2 combines with J gene TRBJ2-7; the match to TRBD1 covers 8 bases. The end of the DNA aligns better with TRBJ2-1, so the J call may be wrong. Germline assignment: CDR1 SNHLY and CDR2 FYNNEI. CDR3 length equals 15 residues. The CDR3 spells CASSEREAQGAEQFF. The DNA for the CDR3 is TGTGCCAGCAGTGAAAGGGAGGCCCAGGGGGCTGAGCAGTTCTTC.

This clonotype was seen repeatedly, ten times or more. The chain has TRBV7-6 and TRBJ2-2, with D perhaps matching TRBD1 or TRBD2 (5 bases each). The CDR3 has 16 amino acids. V was pared by 1 base and J by 4 bases, with 13 bases between. Germline CDR1 SGHVS, CDR2 FNYEAQ. The CDR3 region is CASSLVPGSFTGELFF. CDR3 in DNA: TGTGCCAGCAGCTTAGTTCCAGGGAGTTTCACCGGGGAGCTGTTTTTT.

This clonotype was observed a single time. The rearrangement uses TRBV2 and TRBJ1-1; 7 positions agree with TRBD1. Germline V gene data show CDR1 as SNHLY and CDR2 as FYNNEI. The length of the CDR3 is 15 residues. V shed 6 bases and J 4 bases; nucleotides not matched to a gene: 11. This CDR3 is CASRNQGVLSTEAFF. The CDR3 coding sequence is TGTGCCAGCAGGAACCAGGGGGTCCTGTCCACTGAAGCTTTCTTT.

This clonotype was counted at least ten times. The chain recombines TRBV5-6 with TRBJ2-5; TRBD1 matches at 9 bases. J gave up 5 bases and V 4 bases, and 12 bases lay outside the gene matches. CDR3 length equals 16 residues. From germline, CDR1 is SGHDT and CDR2 YYEEEE. CDR3 region: CASSLPSGGQGETQYF. DNA of the CDR3: TGTGCCAGCAGCCTACCCTCAGGGGGACAGGGTGAGACCCAGTACTTC.

This clonotype showed up many times. The rearrangement joins TRBV7-2 to TRBJ1-2; D remains ambiguous. The CDR3 is made up of 15 amino acids. Trimming cost V 0 bases and J 4 bases, with 12 bases left between them. The germline V gene has CDR1 SGHTA and CDR2 FQGNSA. In nucleotides, the CDR3 is TGTGCCAGCAGCTTAGCGGACGCGGGCTTCTATGGCTACACCTTC. It translates to CASSLADAGFYGYTF.

With respect to this clonotype: This clone may be a read error of a much larger clone one base away. As DNA, the CDR3 is TGTGCCAGCCGCTTAACAGGCGGGACGTGGGAGACCCAGTACTTC. It translates to CASRLTGGTWETQYF. The chain is built from TRBV7-2 and TRBJ2-5, with D tentatively TRBD2 (6 bases). The CDR3 has 15 residues. CDR1 SGHTA and CDR2 FQGNSA come from the germline V gene.

This clonotype was detected many times. The chain uses TRBV7-2 and TRBJ2-5; D is unclear. CDR1 SGHTA and CDR2 FQGNSA come from the germline V gene. V shed 6 bases and J shed 4 bases, with 12 bases lying between them. There are 13 residues in the CDR3. The CDR3 DNA follows: TGTGCCAGCAGGCCCGCCACTCCAGAGACCCAGTACTTC. Translating gives CASRPATPETQYF.

This clonotype was seen repeatedly, ten times or more. The chain uses TRBV9 and TRBJ1-1; maybe TRBD1 (5 bases). The CDR3 is made up of 13 amino acids. Trimming removed 4 bases at V and 4 bases at J, with 11 bases between. Looked up from germline, CDR1 is SGDLS and CDR2 is YYNGEE. The CDR3 loop is CASSLPGSTEAFF. The CDR3 region has the DNA TGTGCCAGCAGCCTTCCAGGGAGCACTGAAGCTTTCTTT.

This clonotype was detected a few times. This chain connects TRBV4-1 to TRBJ1-5, with D uncertain. This CDR3 is 12 amino acids long. Germline CDR1 and CDR2: MGHRA and YSYEKL. The V end was cut by 0 bases, the J end by 11 bases, with 8 bases between. The DNA for the CDR3 is TGCGCCAGCAGCCAAGATGGGCGGGCCCAGCATTTT. This codes for CASSQDGRAQHF.

This clonotype was counted ten times or more. CDR3 amino acids: CSVLDLFGRGYEQYF. CDR3 in DNA: TGCAGCGTTCTCGACCTCTTCGGGAGGGGGTACGAGCAGTACTTC. This rearrangement joins TRBV29-1 to TRBJ2-7, with TRBD2 identical over 8 bases. Germline CDR1 is SQVTM and CDR2 is ANQGSEA. This CDR3 region has 15 residues. The trim removed 5 bases at V and 4 bases at J, leaving 13 bases unmatched.

This chain links TRBV20-1 with TRBJ2-7, with 8 bases aligning to TRBD1. The CDR3 consists of 14 residues. V lost 3 bases to trimming and J lost 4 bases; unmatched junction nucleotides: 8. CDR1 DFQATT and CDR2 SNEGSKA come from the germline V gene (reference sequence). The CDR3 loop is CSASGSTGAYEQYF. The CDR3 DNA reads TGCAGTGCTAGTGGCTCGACAGGGGCGTACGAGCAGTACTTC.

Turning to this clonotype: A much bigger clone sits one base away, suggesting this may be a read error. As the CDR3 is not closed by the conserved phenylalanine or tryptophan, this likely results from a read error. This chain links TRBV7-2 with TRBJ2-7; perhaps TRBD2 as D (5 bases). The CDR3 is 16 residues long. CDR1 SGHTA and CDR2 FQGNSA come from the germline V gene. Trimming removed 5 bases at V and 4 bases at J, with 21 bases between. The CDR3 is CASSTSRGPGLYEQYL. The DNA for the CDR3 is TGTGCCAGCAGCACAAGCAGAGGGCCCGGATTATACGAGCAGTACCTC.

This clonotype was found many times. The rearrangement links TRBV24-1 to TRBJ2-2, with D unclear. The CDR3 is made up of 17 amino acids. Germline values: CDR1 KGHDR, CDR2 SFDVKD. V lost 3 bases and J 5 bases, leaving 18 bases between the germline ends. The CDR3: CATSDPGPPWATGELFF. Here the CDR3 DNA reads TGTGCCACCAGTGATCCCGGGCCTCCTTGGGCGACCGGGGAGCTGTTTTTT.

V usage is TRBV24-1 and J usage is TRBJ2-7, with D unresolved. Trimming shortened V by 12 bases and J by 0 bases, and 14 bases separated the two germline ends. Germline assignment: CDR1 KGHDR and CDR2 SFDVKD. The CDR3 loop spans 13 amino acids. CDR3 sequence: CAWSRPSSYEQYF. The CDR3 nucleotides read TGTGCCTGGAGTAGACCGAGCTCCTACGAGCAGTACTTC.

V is TRBV12-3 or TRBV12-4 and J is TRBJ2-1; 9 nucleotides line up with TRBD2. J lost 2 bases, V lost 4 bases, and 3 bases had no gene match. The CDR3 spans 15 residues. In nucleotides, the CDR3 is TGTGCCAGCAGTTCCAGACTAGCGGCCTACAATGAGCAGTTCTTC. It encodes CASSSRLAAYNEQFF.

This clonotype has more than one count but fewer than ten. This rearrangement joins TRBV7-2 to TRBJ2-7; TRBD1 matches 7 bases. V gave up 5 bases and J gave up 2 bases; unmatched junction bases: 6. The germline V gene has CDR1 SGHTA and CDR2 FQGNSA. The CDR3 totals 14 residues. In DNA form, the CDR3 reads TGTGCCAGCAGCGGGACAGAAACTACCTACGAGCAGTACTTC. Translation gives CASSGTETTYEQYF.

This clonotype was recorded a few times. This sequence joins TRBV6-6 and TRBJ1-2; D is unclear. Germline V gene lookup returns CDR1 MNHNY and CDR2 SVGAGI (reference sequence). V lost 0 bases and J lost 2, with 13 bases in between. This CDR3 region has 16 residues. CDR3 sequence: CASSYSEVVANYGYTF. The CDR3 nucleotides read TGTGCCAGCAGTTACTCGGAGGTGGTGGCAAACTATGGCTACACCTTC.

In this sample, this clonotype turned up many times. The chain uses TRBV15 and TRBJ1-6, with D maybe TRBD1 (6 bases). In germline, CDR1 is LNHNV, CDR2 YYDKDF (reference sequence). The CDR3 is 16 residues long. Trimming removed 1 base from V and 6 bases from J, with 13 bases in between. For the CDR3, the DNA is TGTGCCACCAGCAGAGGTAGCGACAGGCCTAATTCACCCCTCCACTTT. It yields the protein CATSRGSDRPNSPLHF.

V gene TRBV11-2 combines with J gene TRBJ2-7; D remains unclear. Germline CDR1 SGHAT, CDR2 FQNNGV. CDR3 size: 12 residues. V was trimmed by 6 bases and J by 7 bases, leaving 13 bases between them. The CDR3 sequence: CASSRTGWEQYF. In DNA, the CDR3 is TGTGCCAGCAGTCGGACGGGCTGGGAGCAGTACTTC.

The sample holds a few counts of this clonotype. The chain has TRBV7-6 and TRBJ2-2; D gene unclear. The germline V and J ends were trimmed by 7 bases and 2 bases, with 17 bases remaining between them. The CDR3 has 16 amino acids. Per germline, CDR1 SGHVS and CDR2 FNYEAQ. The CDR3 loop is CASNPAPQANTGELFF. The CDR3 region has the DNA TGTGCCAGCAACCCAGCCCCCCAGGCCAACACCGGGGAGCTGTTTTTT.

This clonotype has only a few counts. The V gene is TRBV29-1, the J gene TRBJ1-2; possibly TRBD1 for D (6 bases). Trimming pared 3 bases from V and 0 bases from J, leaving 11 bases between. The length of the CDR3 is 14 residues. The germline gives CDR1 SQVTM, CDR2 ANQGSEA. The DNA of the CDR3 is TGCAGCGTTGATGAGGGGGGAGCTAACTATGGCTACACCTTC. Its translation: CSVDEGGANYGYTF.

The chain combines TRBV7-3 with TRBJ1-1; D unclear. Per the germline V gene, CDR1 is SGHTA and CDR2 is FQGTGA. The CDR3 has 14 residues. Trimming took 5 bases from V and 0 from J, leaving 10 bases between them. The CDR3 loop reads CASSPAMMNTEAFF. CDR3 DNA: TGTGCCAGCAGCCCAGCAATGATGAACACTGAAGCTTTCTTT.

A word on this clonotype: Germline is not matched at one junction end, which may reflect a read error. The rearrangement uses TRBV10-3 and TRBJ1-4; 9 bases are shared with TRBD1. The CDR3 consists of 15 residues. Germline V gene data show CDR1 as ENHRY and CDR2 as SYGVKD. The CDR3 DNA is TGTGCCAGCAGTTTATTGGGACAGGGTAGCGAAAAACTGTTTTTT. As protein: CASSLLGQGSEKLFF.

In regard to this clonotype: This could be a read error, since a much larger clone is one nucleotide away. V is TRBV7-9 and J is TRBJ1-4; D is ambiguous. The CDR3 is 14 residues long. CDR1 and CDR2 (germline): SEHNR, FQNEAQ (reference sequence). The CDR3 sequence is CASSLSGTNEKPFF. Written as DNA, the CDR3 is TGTGCCAGCAGCTTGAGCGGAACTAATGAAAAACCGTTTTTT.

The V and J genes are TRBV25-1 and TRBJ1-2; 9 bases are a match to TRBD1. Germline V CDR1 and CDR2: MGHDK, SYGVNS. The CDR3 has 14 amino acids. With V trimmed by 8 bases and J by 7 bases, 11 bases remained unmatched. The CDR3 region has the DNA TGTGCCAGCGAAAAGACAGGGGGTTGGCGTGGCTACACCTTC. It yields the protein CASEKTGGWRGYTF.

This clonotype was seen ten or more times. V gene TRBV29-1 combines with J gene TRBJ1-2, with TRBD1 as a possible D gene (5 bases). The CDR3 loop spans 13 amino acids. Germline CDR1 reads SQVTM; CDR2 reads ANQGSEA. V was trimmed by 2 bases and J by 4 bases, leaving 11 bases between them. The CDR3 protein is CSVEFGGTYGYTF. In DNA, the CDR3 is TGCAGCGTTGAATTCGGGGGAACCTATGGCTACACCTTC.

The J gene is TRBJ1-5, the V gene TRBV10-3; D gene uncertain. The CDR3 extends over 11 amino acids. V was clipped by 5 bases and J by 9 bases, with 8 bases between them. Germline CDR1 ENHRY, CDR2 SYGVKD. As DNA, the CDR3 is TGTGCCATCAGTTCTCCGGGGCCCCAGCATTTT. Protein: CAISSPGPQHF.

This clonotype has just a few counts. The chain joins TRBV7-2 to TRBJ1-1; D call uncertain. The V and J ends lost 2 bases and 0 bases respectively, with 13 bases between them. The CDR3 totals 16 residues. Germline CDR1 reads SGHTA; CDR2 reads FQGNSA. CDR3 sequence: CASSLTPGRMNTEAFF. In DNA, the CDR3 is TGTGCCAGCAGCTTAACGCCGGGTCGCATGAACACTGAAGCTTTCTTT.